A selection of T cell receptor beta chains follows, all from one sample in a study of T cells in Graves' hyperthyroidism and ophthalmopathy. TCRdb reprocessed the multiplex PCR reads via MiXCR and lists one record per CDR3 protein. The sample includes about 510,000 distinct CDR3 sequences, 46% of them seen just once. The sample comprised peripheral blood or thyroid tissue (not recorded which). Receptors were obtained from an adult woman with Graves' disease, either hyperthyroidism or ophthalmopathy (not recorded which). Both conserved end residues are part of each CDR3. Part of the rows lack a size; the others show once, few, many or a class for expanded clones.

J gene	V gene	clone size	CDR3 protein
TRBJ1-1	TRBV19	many	CASSDRGNTEAFF
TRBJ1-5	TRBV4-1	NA	CASSLREGQPQHF
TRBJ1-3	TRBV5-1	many	CASSLLVGDGISGNTIYF
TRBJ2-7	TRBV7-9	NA	CASGGRSYEQYF
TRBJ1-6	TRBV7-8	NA	CASAPTRAVNNSPLHF
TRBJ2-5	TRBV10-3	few	CAISAIGETQYF
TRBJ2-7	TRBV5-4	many	CASSLAGRASYEQYF
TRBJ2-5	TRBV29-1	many	CSVELGVGETQYF
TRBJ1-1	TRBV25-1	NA	CASSEYGKTFF
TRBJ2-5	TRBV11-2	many	CASSLGGKETQYF
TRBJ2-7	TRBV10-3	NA	CAISESSGRTYEQYF
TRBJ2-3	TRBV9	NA	CASSVAVAGGSDTQYF
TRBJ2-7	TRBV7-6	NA	CASSRSGGTYEQYF
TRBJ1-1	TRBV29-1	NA	CSVWGEGPSYTEAFF
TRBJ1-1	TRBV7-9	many	CASSLGQLAEAFF
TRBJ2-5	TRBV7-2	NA	CASSRDRGEPQYF
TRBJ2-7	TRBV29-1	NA	CSPGQYYEQYF
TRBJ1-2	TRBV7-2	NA	CASRTADGYTF
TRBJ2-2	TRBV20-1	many	CSARTPGVGTGELFF
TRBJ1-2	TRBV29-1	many	CSVERDYGYTF
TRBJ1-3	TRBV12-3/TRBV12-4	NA	CASRVGQGYTIYF
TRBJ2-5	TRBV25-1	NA	CASSELGAGDEETQYF
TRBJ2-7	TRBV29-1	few	CSVLSRSSYEQYF
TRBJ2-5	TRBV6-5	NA	CASSYGMGGYQETQYF
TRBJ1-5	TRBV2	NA	CAGTELDQPQHF